These T cell receptor beta chains were read from a single sample in a study of early T cells in non-severe SARS-CoV-2 infection. One entry per CDR3 protein, called by TCRdb with MiXCR from the 5' RACE reads. Of tens of thousands of distinct CDR3 sequences in the sample, approximately 8% were seen once. This specimen consisted of whole blood, obtained at baseline. The receptors shown here come from an adult who was a healthcare worker with PCR-confirmed SARS-CoV-2 infection or an uninfected control (not recorded which). CDR3s include the opening cysteine and the closing phenylalanine or tryptophan. D genes are given only for firm matches. Size is omitted from some rows. Given values are once, few, many or a class for expanded clones.

v_gene	j_gene	abundance	d_gene	CDR3aa	CDR3nt
TRBV27	TRBJ2-7	.	TRBD1	CASQPGTGGGEQYF	TGTGCCAGCCAGCCCGGGACAGGGGGCGGGGAGCAGTACTTC
TRBV7-9	TRBJ2-1	.	.	CASSLAKYGQFF	TGTGCCAGCAGCCTCGCTAAGTATGGGCAGTTCTTC
TRBV18	TRBJ2-1	.	.	CASSPIDGGPYNEQFF	TGTGCCAGCTCACCAATTGACGGGGGCCCCTACAATGAGCAGTTCTTC
TRBV29-1	TRBJ2-3	many	.	CSVELPPEVSTDTQYF	TGCAGCGTTGAACTCCCTCCGGAGGTCAGCACAGATACGCAGTATTTT
TRBV27	TRBJ1-4	many	TRBD1	CASRPGDRVEKLFF	TGTGCCAGCAGACCGGGGGACAGGGTGGAAAAACTGTTTTTT
TRBV5-1	TRBJ2-1	.	TRBD2	CASSLTVPSGRAREQFF	TGCGCCAGCAGCTTGACCGTTCCTAGCGGGAGGGCCAGAGAGCAGTTCTTC
TRBV20-1	TRBJ2-5	few	TRBD2	CSASGTSSETQYF	TGCAGTGCTAGCGGGACTAGTTCCGAGACCCAGTACTTC
TRBV29-1	TRBJ2-7	many	.	CSVSASYEQYF	TGCAGCGTCTCAGCATCCTACGAGCAGTACTTC
TRBV14	TRBJ2-7	few	TRBD2	CASSQVGLAGRRGLYF	TGTGCCAGCAGCCAAGTAGGACTAGCGGGGCGGCGTGGGCTGTACTTC
TRBV4-1	TRBJ1-2	.	.	CASSRTYTYYGYTF	TGCGCCAGCAGCCGAACGTATACCTACTATGGCTACACCTTC
TRBV6-1	TRBJ2-1	.	.	CASSEEGLYSYNEQFF	TGTGCCAGCAGTGAAGAGGGACTCTACTCCTACAATGAGCAGTTCTTC
TRBV5-1	TRBJ2-2	many	.	CASSLPPGELFF	TGCGCCAGCAGCCTCCCCCCCGGGGAGCTGTTTTTT
TRBV9	TRBJ1-2	many	.	CASSVEGEGPNGYTF	TGTGCCAGCAGCGTCGAAGGGGAGGGGCCGAATGGCTACACCTTC